This T cell receptor (beta chain) was recorded in a study of T cell changes during pregnancy in multiple sclerosis. The CDR3 has 13 amino acids. Trimming left V 3 bases short and J 3 bases short, with 8 bases between. Germline CDR1 and CDR2: LNHDA and SQIVND (reference sequence). This table comes from immunoSEQ multiplex PCR, and its TCRdb copy is limited to in-frame clones, with some not included. The table includes 75,000 to 80,000 clones, 80% to 95% detected once. The gene calls are TRBV19 and TRBJ1-2; D not resolved. The specimen comprised peripheral blood, sampled in the second trimester of pregnancy. This sequence originates from a female donor in good health, enrolled as a control in a pregnancy study. CDR3 protein: CASSIRVDYGYTF. The CDR3 DNA follows: TGTGCCAGTAGTATTCGGGTAGACTATGGCTACACCTTC.